This TCR beta chain was found in a study of blood T cell repertoires in COVID-19. Method: immunoSEQ multiplex PCR; TCRdb's copy keeps in-frame clones and lacks some. The data contain about 190,000 clones, around nine tenths of them singletons. V was pared by 6 bases and J by 4 bases, with 8 bases of the junction left unmatched. The V gene's germline CDR1 is MGHDK and CDR2 SYGVNS. CDR3 length equals 15 residues. The clonotype originates from a woman aged 18-29 years who had recovered from COVID-19. Sequencing was done on a sample of peripheral blood. J is TRBJ1-2 and V is TRBV25-1, with 10 nucleotides matching TRBD1. The CDR3 protein is CASRRGQGSGYGYTF. The CDR3 DNA follows: TGTGCCAGCAGAAGGGGACAGGGGAGCGGCTATGGCTACACCTTC.